The sequence of this TCR beta chain was determined in a study of blood T cell repertoires in COVID-19. On the study more broadly: Samples of COVID-19 (acute and convalescent) were obtained from the United States, Italy and Spain. Nucleic acid was either cDNA or gDNA, and it came from T cells, B-cell-depleted T cells, or PBMCs.

In the authors' workflow: Amplification of reference gene primers was used by the study to estimate nucleated cell counts. The protocol was immunoSEQ multiplex PCR, while the TCRdb copy is restricted to in-frame clones and leaves out a portion. V and J calls and clone size come straight from that table; D and trimming were deduced from the DNA. The table lists under 75,000 clones, just under 80% of them singletons. This CDR3 has 14 residues. V was trimmed by 1 base and J by 7 bases, leaving 14 bases between them. Germline lookup yields CDR1 SGHRS and CDR2 YFSETQ. Sequenced material: peripheral blood. This sequence joins TRBV5-1 and TRBJ1-2; the D is unclear. The receptor was isolated from an older woman with acute or convalescent COVID-19. The DNA for the CDR3 is TGCGCCAGCAGCTTGATGGGCCCTTTGGGTGGCTACACCTTC. This gives the protein CASSLMGPLGGYTF. The full variable domain, completed using reference TRBV5-1 and TRBJ1-2, is KAGVTQTPRYLIKTRGQQVTLSCSPISGHRSVSWYQQTPGQGLQFLFEYFSETQRNKGNFPGRFSGRQFSNSRSEMNVSTLELGDSALYLCASSLMGPLGGYTFGSGTRLTVV.